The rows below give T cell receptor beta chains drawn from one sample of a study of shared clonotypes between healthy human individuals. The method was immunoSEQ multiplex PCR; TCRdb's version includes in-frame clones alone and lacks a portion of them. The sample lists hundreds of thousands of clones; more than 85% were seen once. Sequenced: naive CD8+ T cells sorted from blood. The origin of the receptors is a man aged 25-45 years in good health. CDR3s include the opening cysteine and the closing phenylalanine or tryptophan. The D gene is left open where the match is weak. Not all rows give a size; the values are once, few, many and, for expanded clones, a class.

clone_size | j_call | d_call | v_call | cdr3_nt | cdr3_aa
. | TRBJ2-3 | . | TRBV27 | TGTGCCAGCCGGGGGAGCACAGATACGCAGTATTTT | CASRGSTDTQYF
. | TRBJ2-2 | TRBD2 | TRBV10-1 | TGCGCCAGCAGTGAGGGACTAGCGGAACAGGTCGGGGAGCTGTTTTTT | CASSEGLAEQVGELFF
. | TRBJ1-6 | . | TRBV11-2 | TGTGCCAGCAGCTTCAAAGCCGGGGCCCTCAATTCACCCCTCCACTTT | CASSFKAGALNSPLHF
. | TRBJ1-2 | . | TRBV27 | TGTGCCAGCAGTCCATGGGACGGCAACTATGGCTACACCTTC | CASSPWDGNYGYTF
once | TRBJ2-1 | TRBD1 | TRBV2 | TGTGCCAGCAGTCGTGGGACAGGGCTATACAATGAGCAGTTCTTC | CASSRGTGLYNEQFF
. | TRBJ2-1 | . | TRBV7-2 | TGTGCCAGCAGCTTAGAAAGGGGCGCGGGTGAGCAGTTCTTC | CASSLERGAGEQFF
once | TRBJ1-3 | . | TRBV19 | TGTGCCAGTACGGGAGGGGGAACTGGAAACACCATATATTTT | CASTGGGTGNTIYF
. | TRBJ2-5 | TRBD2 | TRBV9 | TGTGCCAGCAGCGTAGAGGATACGGGGGGGCAAGAGACCCAGTACTTC | CASSVEDTGGQETQYF
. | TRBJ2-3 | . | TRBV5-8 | TGTGCCAGCAGCTTCCGGGACACGGCCCTCCCAGATACGCAGTATTTT | CASSFRDTALPDTQYF
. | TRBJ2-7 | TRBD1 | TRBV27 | TGTGCCAGCAGTCCGGGACAGGCTTCCTACGAGCAGTACTTC | CASSPGQASYEQYF
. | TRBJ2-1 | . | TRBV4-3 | TGCGCCAGCAGCCAAGTAATTCTCTCCTACAATGAGCAGTTCTTC | CASSQVILSYNEQFF
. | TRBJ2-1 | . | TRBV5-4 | TGCGCCAGCAGCCAAGGTGTAAGCGGTTCCTACAATGAGCAGTTCTTC | CASSQGVSGSYNEQFF
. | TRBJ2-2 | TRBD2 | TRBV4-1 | TGCGCCAGCAGCCAAGATCCAGCGGGAGATACCGGGGAGCTGTTTTTT | CASSQDPAGDTGELFF
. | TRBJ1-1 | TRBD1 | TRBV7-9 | TGTGCCAGCAGCACGCCTGACAGGGGGCCAAACACTGAAGCTTTCTTT | CASSTPDRGPNTEAFF
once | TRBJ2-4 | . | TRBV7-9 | TGTGCCAGCAGCTCTACACAAAACATTCAGTACTTC | CASSSTQNIQYF
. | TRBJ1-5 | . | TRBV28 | TGTGCCAGCAGTTCCCCCCAGGACCATAGCAATCAGCCCCAGCATTTT | CASSSPQDHSNQPQHF
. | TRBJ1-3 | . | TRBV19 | TGTGCCAGTAGTAGCGGGAGCACCATATATTTT | CASSSGSTIYF
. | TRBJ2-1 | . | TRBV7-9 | TGTGCGCACTCTATAGAACTGGATGAGCAGTTCTTC | CAHSIELDEQFF
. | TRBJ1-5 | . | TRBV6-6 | TGTGCCAGCAGGGAATTTAGCAATCAGCCCCAGCATTTT | CASREFSNQPQHF
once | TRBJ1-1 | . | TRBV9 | TGTGCCAGCAGCGTATTCGCAGGGATGAACACTGAAGCTTTCTTT | CASSVFAGMNTEAFF
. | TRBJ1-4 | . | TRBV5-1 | TGCGCCAGCAGGGCCCGCGGGGTATCTAATGAAAAACTGTTTTTT | CASRARGVSNEKLFF
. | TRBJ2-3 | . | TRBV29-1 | TGCAGCGTTGTCCCCCGGGAAACGGATACGCAGTATTTT | CSVVPRETDTQYF
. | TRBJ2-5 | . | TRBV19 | TGTGCCAGTAGTATACGGGCCCAGTACTTC | CASSIRAQYF
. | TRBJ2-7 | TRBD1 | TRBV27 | TGTGCCAGCAGTACCATCGGGACAGGGGGCTTTTACGAGCAGTACTTC | CASSTIGTGGFYEQYF
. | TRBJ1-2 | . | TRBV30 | TGTGCCTGGAGTGTACGGGGGGCAGGGCCCCAAGACGGCTACACCTTC | CAWSVRGAGPQDGYTF
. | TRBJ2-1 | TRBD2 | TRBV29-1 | TGCAGCGTTGAAGGTTCGCGGGAGGGCTATGAGCAGTTCTTC | CSVEGSREGYEQFF
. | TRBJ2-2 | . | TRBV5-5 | TGTGCCAGCAGGTTGGGGAACACCGGGGAGCTGTTTTTT | CASRLGNTGELFF
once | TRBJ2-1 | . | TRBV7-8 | TGTGCCAGCAGCTTAGGATGGCGGGAAAACTACAATGAGCAGTTCTTC | CASSLGWRENYNEQFF
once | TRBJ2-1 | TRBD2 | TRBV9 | TGTGCCAGCAGCGGGAAGACTAGCGGGAGAGGGGATGAGCAGTTCTTC | CASSGKTSGRGDEQFF
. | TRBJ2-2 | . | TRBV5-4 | TGTGCCAGCAGCTTGACAGCGGCTCTCACCGGGGAGCTGTTTTTT | CASSLTAALTGELFF
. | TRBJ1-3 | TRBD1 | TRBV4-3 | TGCGCCAGCAGCCAAGGGACAGGGGGCGAAAACACCATATATTTT | CASSQGTGGENTIYF
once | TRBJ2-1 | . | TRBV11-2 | TGTGCCAGCAGCCAAGGGGGGGAGAGCTCCTACAATGAGCAGTTCTTC | CASSQGGESSYNEQFF
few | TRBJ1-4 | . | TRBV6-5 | TGTGCCAGCAGTCCGGACGGGTTGGAAAAACTGTTTTTT | CASSPDGLEKLFF